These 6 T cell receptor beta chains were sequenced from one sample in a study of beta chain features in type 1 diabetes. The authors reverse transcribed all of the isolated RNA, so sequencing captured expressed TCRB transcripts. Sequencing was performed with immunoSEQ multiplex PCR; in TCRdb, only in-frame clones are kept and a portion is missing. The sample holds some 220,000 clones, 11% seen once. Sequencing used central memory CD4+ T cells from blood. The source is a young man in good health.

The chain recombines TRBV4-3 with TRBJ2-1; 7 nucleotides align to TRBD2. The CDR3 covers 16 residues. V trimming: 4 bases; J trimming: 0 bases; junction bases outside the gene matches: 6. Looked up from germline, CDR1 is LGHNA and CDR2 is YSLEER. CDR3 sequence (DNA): TGCGCCAGCAGCCTGTCGGGAGGACTCTCCTACAATGAGCAGTTCTTC. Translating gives CASSLSGGLSYNEQFF.

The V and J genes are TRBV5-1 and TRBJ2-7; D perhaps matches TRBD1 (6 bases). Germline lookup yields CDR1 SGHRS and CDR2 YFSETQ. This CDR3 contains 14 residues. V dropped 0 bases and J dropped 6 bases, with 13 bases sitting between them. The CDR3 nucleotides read TGCGCCAGCAGCTTGGCGGGACAAGCGCTCGAGCAGTACTTC. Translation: CASSLAGQALEQYF. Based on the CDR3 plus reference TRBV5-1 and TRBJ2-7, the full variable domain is KAGVTQTPRYLIKTRGQQVTLSCSPISGHRSVSWYQQTPGQGLQFLFEYFSETQRNKGNFPGRFSGRQFSNSRSEMNVSTLELGDSALYLCASSLAGQALEQYFGPGTRLTVT.

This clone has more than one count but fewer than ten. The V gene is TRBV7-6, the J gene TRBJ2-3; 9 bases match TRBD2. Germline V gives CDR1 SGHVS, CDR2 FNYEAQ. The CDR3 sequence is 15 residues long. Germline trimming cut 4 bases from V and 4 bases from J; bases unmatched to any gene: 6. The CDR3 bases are TGTGCCAGCAGCTCCGGGACTAGCAACTCAGATACGCAGTATTTT. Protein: CASSSGTSNSDTQYF.

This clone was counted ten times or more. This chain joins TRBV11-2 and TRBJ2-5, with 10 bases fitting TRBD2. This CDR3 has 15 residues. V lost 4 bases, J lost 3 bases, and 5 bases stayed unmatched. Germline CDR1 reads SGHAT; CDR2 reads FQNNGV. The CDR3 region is CASSSGTSVEETQYF. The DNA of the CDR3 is TGTGCCAGCAGCTCTGGGACTAGCGTCGAAGAGACCCAGTACTTC.

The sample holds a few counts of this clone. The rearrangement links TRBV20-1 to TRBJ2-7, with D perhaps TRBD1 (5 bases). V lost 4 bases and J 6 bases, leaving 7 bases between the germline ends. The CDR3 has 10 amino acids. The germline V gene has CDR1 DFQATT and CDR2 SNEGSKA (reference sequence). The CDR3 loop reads CSATGPEQYF. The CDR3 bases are TGCAGTGCTACAGGGCCCGAGCAGTACTTC.

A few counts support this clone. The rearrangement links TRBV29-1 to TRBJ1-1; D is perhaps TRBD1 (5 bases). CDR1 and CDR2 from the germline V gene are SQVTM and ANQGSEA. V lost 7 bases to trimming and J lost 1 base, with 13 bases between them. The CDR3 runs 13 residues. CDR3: CSGGGGTNTEAFF. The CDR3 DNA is TGCAGCGGTGGAGGAGGGACGAACACTGAAGCTTTCTTT.